This TCR beta chain appears in the sequencing data of a study of T-cell reconstitution after alpha-beta-depleted transplantation in children. General study points: Roughly two months post-transplant, alpha-beta T cells reportedly originated from several hundred graft clones that had expanded.

Trimming removed 3 bases at V and 6 bases at J, with 16 bases between. Germline assignment: CDR1 SQVTM and CDR2 ANQGSEA. The CDR3 spans 14 residues. A TCRbeta library incorporating unique molecular identifiers was prepared. TCRdb re-derived calls from the PCR reads in MiXCR, one entry per CDR3 protein. The sample gives 350,000 to 500,000 distinct CDR3 sequences, 43% of which show up once; approximately 25% is in the top ten. This clonotype was detected only a few times. The antigen is unknown. This sequence was found in a girl aged 2 to 9 with aplastic anemia, due to receive a stem cell transplant. The starting material was PBMCs, obtained before TCRalphabeta/CD19-depleted stem cell transplant. This sequence joins TRBV29-1 and TRBJ2-3, with D perhaps matching TRBD2 (7 bases). CDR3 in amino acids: CSVDEAGAGDTQYF. The CDR3 DNA is TGCAGCGTTGATGAGGCGGGGGCGGGGGATACGCAGTATTTT.